This T cell receptor beta chain was obtained from a study of blood T cell repertoires in COVID-19. This clone was detected a few times. The germline CDR1 and CDR2 sequences are GTSNPN and SVGIG (reference sequence). Deletions cut 5 bases from V and 2 bases from J, with 10 bases between. This CDR3 comprises 12 residues. Assay used: immunoSEQ multiplex PCR; TCRdb lists only in-frame clones, some missing. The table lists 130,000 or so clones, 84% of them singletons, with over 9% in the top ten. V and J are TRBV30 and TRBJ2-7; D is undetermined. The TCR originated in a woman aged 60-75 years with acute or convalescent COVID-19. The material sequenced was peripheral blood. CDR3 coding DNA: TGTGCCTGGGCTGGGCAGACCTACGAGCAGTACTTC. It specifies CAWAGQTYEQYF.